This T cell receptor beta chain was captured in a study of T cell responses to AZD1222 COVID-19 vaccine (dated by TCRdb to about 2021). General notes on the study: TCR sequencing was performed for roughly 250 trial participants, of whom roughly 200 were given two doses of AZD1222 and 26 were given two doses of MenACWY control vaccine. Trial participants were enrolled by age into 18-55, 56-69 and 70-plus year subgroups, with approximately 160, 26 and 62 TCR-sequenced participants respectively.

The time point label corresponds to: about 28 days (+/-7) after the second vaccine dose. AZD1222 recipients given second doses at about 4 weeks or at about 12 weeks were pooled, since spike-specific TCR depth and breadth were not found to differ between the two schedules. Vaccinee samples were obtained from the UK trials COV001 and COV002, which included a single-blind randomized controlled phase 2/3 trial of AZD1222 (ChAdOx1 nCoV-19) in healthy adults. For TCRbeta chain sequencing, PBMC samples were collected from trial participants at day 0 and at day 28 after the second dose. The CDR3 regions of human TCRbeta chains were subjected to immunosequencing. The source study handled its data this way. Repertoire TCRs were checked for matches against a reference library of SARS-CoV-2-specific TCRs that had been generated using the MIRA antigen-specificity platform. Breadth meant the fraction of unique TCRs that were SARS-CoV-2-associated, whereas depth meant the fraction of total T cells that were SARS-CoV-2-associated. Using the MIRA data, each spike-specific TCR was mapped to the spike region that the TCR reacts to and placed in a CD4 or CD8 class. Log10-transformed breadth and depth values were compared by one-way ANOVA with Sidak's multiple comparisons tests. Entries here come from immuneACCESS through TCRdb and include only in-frame sequences with V and J called. Some clones fail to appear in such tables; in the studies checked, an unresolved V gene covers under half of the shortfall, and the cause of the remainder is unknown. The DNA gave D and trimming, while V, J and clone size come from that table. Present in this sample are about 99,000 clones, just over 90% of which were seen just once. The ten largest account for 6.5% to 10% of the sample.

Taken from the germline V gene, the CDR1 and CDR2 loops are SGHAT and FQNNGV. The CDR3 holds 15 amino acids from the cysteine to the phenylalanine. Just the 45-base CDR3 DNA is kept, in frame starting at base 1. Trimming removed 5 bases from V and 0 bases from J, leaving 12 bases between the germline ends. In the case of this clone: This clone's antigen is unknown. No per-base quality is available; no much larger clone lies one base away.

Study-wide findings and limitations: Conclusions about previously exposed vaccinees were limited because only 5 or 6 AZD1222 recipients were SARS-CoV-2 seropositive at baseline. After two AZD1222 doses, both the breadth and the depth of spike-specific TCRs were significantly higher than at day 0 and than in MenACWY recipients. Reportedly, almost half of the unique spike-specific TCRs recognized epitopes lying outside the regions that are mutated in the B.1.351 and B.1.1.7 variants. In the small 56-69-year group, the increase in depth fell short of significance, most likely because of low power. Participants were mostly white British and included more females than males, and it was suggested by the authors that clonal diversity may have been underestimated. Because no samples from the day 14 peak response were available, repertoires could be characterized only after the peak T cell response. The whole spike protein was spanned by vaccine-associated CD4 TCRs, and dominant responses were seen in regions 160-218 and 743-854.

The TCR originated in an adult who received the AZD1222 COVID-19 vaccine. This sequence uses TRBV11-2 and TRBJ2-3, with TRBD2 as a weak D call on 6 bases. The sample consisted of peripheral blood, taken 28 days after the second AZD1222 dose. This receptor has the CDR3 CASSPQRASTDTQYF. The nucleotides are TGTGCCAGCAGCCCACAGCGGGCTAGCACAGATACGCAGTATTTT.